Below, one T cell receptor beta chain is given with its context. Its antigen remains unidentified. This sample is drawn from a study of Graves' ophthalmopathy and Graves' hyperthyroidism. About the research overall: Over 18 months of follow-up, stable hyperthyroidism required that no ophthalmopathy appear. Study results and caveats: Blood samples also showed most expanded thyroid clonotypes exceeding 0.001 frequency.

CDR3 regions of TCR beta were amplified from RNA transcripts. HTBI primers served in a first-round RT-PCR, which a second-round multiplex PCR followed. TCRdb processed the multiplex PCR reads anew with MiXCR; each CDR3 protein has one entry. The table lists approximately 1.2 million distinct CDR3 sequences, around a third of them singletons. The length of the CDR3 is 14 residues. Germline loops: CDR1 SNHLY, CDR2 FYNNEI. V lost 6 bases and J lost 0, with 11 bases in between. J is TRBJ1-1 and V is TRBV2, with D possibly being TRBD1 (6 bases). The sequencing sample was made of peripheral blood or thyroid tissue (not recorded which). The receptor was isolated from an adult man with Graves' hyperthyroidism. Here the CDR3 reads CASRGGGLNTEAFF. The CDR3, as DNA: TGTGCCAGCAGAGGCGGGGGCTTGAACACTGAAGCTTTCTTT.